One and the same sample provided the 28 T cell receptor beta chains below, sequenced in a study of shared clonotypes between healthy human individuals (dated by TCRdb to between 2020 and 2021). Libraries were prepared through the immunoSEQ multiplex PCR assay. TCRdb retrieved this table from immuneACCESS and kept in-frame rearrangements only. Not all clones are present; in checked studies, unresolved V genes account for under half, and no reason is known for the remainder. In all, the sample holds under 1,900,000 clones, and 98% of those were seen once. The ten largest make up around 0.38% of the sample. The specimen was naive CD4+ T cells sorted from blood. The cell subset or site label, as the study defines it: CD45RA+ positively selected. The receptors were sampled from a man aged 30 to 45 in good health.

Regarding this clone: No DNA is shown, since the ends of the CDR3 on it are uncertain; the CDR3 is the one TCRdb lists. V gene TRBV15 combines with J gene TRBJ2-5. Germline V CDR1 and CDR2: LNHNV, YYDKDF (reference sequence). The CDR3 length equals 15 residues, ends included. CDR3 region: CATSRAVAAQETQYF.

The CDR3 coding sequence is TGTGCCAGCAGCGTACTGACAGACAGTAATGAGCAGTTCTTC. It codes for CASSVLTDSNEQFF. The chain uses TRBV9 and TRBJ2-1, with TRBD1 as a possible D gene (5 bases). Germline loops: CDR1 SGDLS, CDR2 YYNGEE. This CDR3 has 14 amino acids. The germline V and J ends were trimmed by 1 base and 7 bases, with 12 bases remaining between them.

The chain uses TRBV23-1 and TRBJ2-2, with 7 bases lining up with TRBD1. TRBV23-1 carries the ORF label, with uncertain function. This CDR3 comprises 18 residues. The J segment lost 6 bases and the V segment lost 3 bases, leaving 16 bases of the junction unmatched. This CDR3 is CASSQRDRVLHGSGELFF. The CDR3 nucleotides are TGCGCCAGCAGTCAGCGCGACAGGGTCCTCCACGGGTCCGGGGAGCTGTTTTTT.

This clone was observed a single time. The genes are TRBV5-4 and TRBJ2-6; 11 bases are shared with TRBD1. J lost 8 bases, V lost 5 bases, and 3 bases had no gene match. The CDR3 consists of 14 residues. The germline V gene has CDR1 SGHNT and CDR2 YYREEE (reference sequence). Here the CDR3 reads CASSRDRGSNVLTF. As DNA, the CDR3 is TGTGCCAGCAGTCGGGACAGGGGGTCCAACGTCCTGACTTTC.

The rearrangement uses TRBV19 and TRBJ2-1; a possible D gene is TRBD2 (6 bases). CDR1 LNHDA and CDR2 SQIVND come from the germline V gene (reference sequence). V lost 8 bases to trimming and J lost 2 bases, with 19 bases between them. The CDR3 contains 16 residues. For the CDR3, the DNA is TGTGCCAGTCGACAAGCATTAGCGGCCACCTACAATGAGCAGTTCTTC. Encoded protein: CASRQALAATYNEQFF.

The V call is TRBV11-3, the J call TRBJ2-2; D gene unclear. Per germline, CDR1 SGHNT and CDR2 YENEEA. This CDR3 has 16 amino acids. Between the trimmed V and J ends, which lost 5 bases and 0 bases, there was a span of 13 bases. This chain's CDR3 is CASSPFRSSNTGELFF. Written as DNA, the CDR3 is TGTGCCAGCAGCCCATTCCGTTCCTCGAACACCGGGGAGCTGTTTTTT. The full variable domain, its missing parts supplied by reference TRBV11-3 and TRBJ2-2, is EAGVVQSPRYKIIEKKQPVAFWCNPISGHNTLYWYLQNLGQGPELLIRYENEEAVDDSQLPKDRFSAERLKGVDSTLKIQPAELGDSAVYLCASSPFRSSNTGELFFGEGSRLTVL.

The V gene is TRBV11-2, the J gene TRBJ2-7; D may be TRBD1 or TRBD2 (5 bases each). The length of the CDR3 is 13 residues. Between the trimmed V and J ends, which lost 1 base and 6 bases, there was a span of 10 bases. Per germline, CDR1 SGHAT and CDR2 FQNNGV. CDR3 DNA sequence: TGTGCCAGCAGCTTAGGAGGGACCCCCGAGCAGTACTTC. It is translated as CASSLGGTPEQYF.

The chain carries TRBV5-1 and TRBJ2-1; 9 positions agree with TRBD2. Germline V CDR1 and CDR2: SGHRS, YFSETQ. Trimming at V came to 0 bases and at J to 6 bases, leaving 7 bases not matched to a gene. The CDR3 length is 16 residues. The CDR3 DNA is TGCGCCAGCAGCTTGGTTGGTAGCGGGAGTAGCAATGAGCAGTTCTTC. Its protein is CASSLVGSGSSNEQFF.

As to this clone: Other nucleotide sequences from this sample produce the same CDR3. This rearrangement joins TRBV5-4 to TRBJ1-1; D is uncertain. This CDR3 has 14 residues. The germline V and J ends were trimmed by 0 bases and 2 bases, with 8 bases remaining between them. Germline CDR1 reads SGHNT; CDR2 reads YYREEE (reference sequence). CDR3 sequence: CASSLVGGNTEAFF. In DNA form, the CDR3 reads TGTGCCAGCAGCTTGGTTGGCGGAAACACTGAAGCTTTCTTT.

V usage is TRBV27 and J usage is TRBJ2-7, with D unresolved. This CDR3 region has 14 residues. The ends were cut back, 5 bases at V and 2 bases at J, with 13 bases in the middle. CDR1 MNHEY and CDR2 SMNVEV come from the germline V gene (reference sequence). CDR3 protein: CASSRASGPYEQYF. CDR3 nucleotides: TGTGCCAGCAGTAGGGCTAGTGGCCCCTACGAGCAGTACTTC.

The rearrangement uses TRBV29-1 and TRBJ2-7; perhaps TRBD2 as D (6 bases). Germline CDR1 SQVTM, CDR2 ANQGSEA. Trimming pared 7 bases from V and 2 bases from J, leaving 12 bases between. The CDR3 has 12 residues. The CDR3 nucleotides read TGCAGCGGGTTGGGGGGACCCTACGAGCAGTACTTC. Encoded protein: CSGLGGPYEQYF.

The chain uses TRBV18 and TRBJ2-6; D not certain. The CDR3 runs 16 residues. In germline, CDR1 is KGHSH, CDR2 LQKENI. V shed 3 bases and J shed 2 bases, with 11 bases lying between them. The DNA for the CDR3 is TGTGCCAGCTCACCTCTTACACCGCCTGGGGCCAACGTCCTGACTTTC. Encoded protein: CASSPLTPPGANVLTF.

This clone appeared once. The chain couples TRBV27 to TRBJ2-3; 7 bases are a match to TRBD2. V lost 5 bases, J lost 2 bases, and 13 bases stayed unmatched. From germline, CDR1 is MNHEY and CDR2 SMNVEV (reference sequence). This CDR3 is built from 17 residues. The CDR3 loop is CASSHWTQRGTTDTQYF. Here the CDR3 DNA reads TGTGCCAGCAGTCACTGGACCCAGCGGGGAACCACAGATACGCAGTATTTT.

The J gene is TRBJ2-7, the V gene TRBV10-3; the D gene is possibly TRBD1 (5 bases). The V end lost 4 bases, the J end lost 2 bases, and 9 bases lay between the germline ends. The CDR3 runs 13 residues. The germline V gene has CDR1 ENHRY and CDR2 SYGVKD. The CDR3, as DNA: TGTGCCATCAGTGTTCCGGACACCTACGAGCAGTACTTC. This gives the protein CAISVPDTYEQYF.

The rearrangement uses TRBV5-1 and TRBJ2-5, with D perhaps TRBD1 or TRBD2 (5 bases each). Germline-derived CDR1 and CDR2 are SGHRS and YFSETQ. The CDR3 loop spans 15 amino acids. Trimming pared 4 bases from V and 3 bases from J, leaving 16 bases between. The CDR3 nucleotides read TGCGCCAGCAGCGCCGGGGACCGAACAAAAGAGACCCAGTACTTC. This sequence encodes CASSAGDRTKETQYF.

A word on this clone: The sample holds other DNA sequences that translate to the same CDR3. V is TRBV29-1 and J is TRBJ2-3; D is unclear. Germline assignment: CDR1 SQVTM and CDR2 ANQGSEA. Between the trimmed V and J ends, which lost 3 bases and 1 base, there was a span of 5 bases. The CDR3 has 12 residues. CDR3 sequence reads: CSVDTGTDTQYF. CDR3 DNA: TGCAGCGTTGACACAGGCACAGATACGCAGTATTTT.

The V gene is TRBV11-2, the J gene TRBJ2-3; D might be TRBD2 (6 bases). This CDR3 is 12 amino acids long. V lost 5 bases, J lost 5 bases, and 8 bases lay in between. Germline CDR1 SGHAT, CDR2 FQNNGV. CDR3 region: CASSPGVDTQYF. The CDR3 bases are TGTGCCAGCAGCCCGGGGGTAGATACGCAGTATTTT.

This clone occurred once. The chain uses TRBV28 and TRBJ2-5, with a tentative D call TRBD2 (5 bases). The germline gives CDR1 MDHEN, CDR2 SYDVKM. Trimming cost V 2 bases and J 7 bases, with 14 bases left between them. The CDR3 has 14 residues. This CDR3 reads CASSLGAVLVTQYF. The CDR3 bases are TGTGCCAGCAGTTTAGGAGCGGTGCTGGTGACCCAGTACTTC.

J is TRBJ2-1 and V is TRBV4-3, with no clear D. The V gene lost 0 bases and the J gene lost 5 bases, with 14 bases spanning the gap. This CDR3 contains 16 residues. CDR1 is LGHNA, CDR2 YSLEER, per germline. The CDR3, as DNA: TGCGCCAGCAGCCAAGATACCAGCCCTTATAACAATGAGCAGTTCTTC. It codes for CASSQDTSPYNNEQFF.

This chain links TRBV6-5 with TRBJ2-1; no clear D. Germline CDR1 MNHEY, CDR2 SVGAGI. The V and J ends lost 8 bases and 10 bases respectively, with 12 bases between them. The CDR3 runs to 11 residues. The CDR3 nucleotides are TGTGCCAGCGGTTCACCTTCCGAGCAGTTCTTC. As protein: CASGSPSEQFF.

V usage is TRBV11-1 and J usage is TRBJ1-1; tentatively, D is TRBD1 (6 bases). The V end lost 2 bases, the J end lost 0 bases, and 7 bases lay between the germline ends. The CDR3 consists of 14 residues. Germline lookup yields CDR1 SGHAT and CDR2 FQDESV (reference sequence). CDR3 sequence (DNA): TGTGCCAGCAGCTTAAGGGGGGTGAACACTGAAGCTTTCTTT. Translated: CASSLRGVNTEAFF.

The V call is TRBV5-6, the J call TRBJ2-1; TRBD2 aligns across 9 bases. CDR3 length: 15 amino acids. V lost 3 bases to trimming and J lost 6 bases; unmatched junction nucleotides: 7. CDR1 and CDR2 (germline): SGHDT, YYEEEE. The CDR3 coding sequence is TGTGCCAGCAGCTCTCTAGCGGGACCTCCCAATGAGCAGTTCTTC. It specifies CASSSLAGPPNEQFF.

This clone was recorded only once. The sample contains more than one DNA sequence encoding this CDR3. J is TRBJ2-5 and V is TRBV18; D is unresolved. The length of the CDR3 is 13 residues. Germline V gene lookup returns CDR1 KGHSH and CDR2 LQKENI. V was pared by 6 bases and J by 2 bases, with 10 bases between. This CDR3 reads CASSPALQETQYF. Written as DNA, the CDR3 is TGTGCCAGCTCTCCAGCCCTTCAAGAGACCCAGTACTTC.

V gene TRBV27 combines with J gene TRBJ2-2; TRBD2 agrees at 10 bases. From germline, CDR1 is MNHEY and CDR2 SMNVEV (reference sequence). CDR3 size: 17 residues. The V and J ends lost 2 bases and 5 bases, in that order; junction bases with no gene match: 8. The CDR3 DNA is TGTGCCAGCAGTTTACCCTCACTAGCGGGACATACCGGGGAGCTGTTTTTT. It specifies CASSLPSLAGHTGELFF.

This clone was seen only once. The V gene is TRBV7-6, the J gene TRBJ2-7; 9 bases fit TRBD2. Germline CDR1 reads SGHVS; CDR2 reads FNYEAQ. The CDR3 runs 16 residues. V lost 0 bases and J lost 2; bases outside the gene matches: 5. The CDR3 protein is CASSLAVAGGAYEQYF. The CDR3 coding sequence is TGTGCCAGCAGCTTAGCAGTGGCGGGAGGGGCCTACGAGCAGTACTTC.

CDR3 DNA sequence: TGTGCCACCAGGACAGGGTTAGGGGATGGCTACACCTTC. Its translation: CATRTGLGDGYTF. The J gene is TRBJ1-2, the V gene TRBV15; the match to TRBD1 covers 7 bases. CDR1 is LNHNV and CDR2 is YYDKDF in the germline V gene (reference sequence). The CDR3 totals 13 residues. V dropped 6 bases and J dropped 6; count of bases not matched to a gene: 7.

The chain recombines TRBV7-2 with TRBJ2-7; D not resolved. The CDR3 contains 13 residues. Germline CDR1 and CDR2: SGHTA and FQGNSA. V shed 1 base and J shed 3 bases, with 7 bases lying between them. The CDR3: CASSLDGNYEQYF. The CDR3 DNA reads TGTGCCAGCAGCTTAGATGGCAACTACGAGCAGTACTTC.

The chain uses TRBV29-1 and TRBJ2-3, with D possibly TRBD2 on 6 matching bases. The CDR3 contains 13 residues. In germline, CDR1 is SQVTM, CDR2 ANQGSEA. The ends were cut back, 7 bases at V and 3 bases at J, with 14 bases in the middle. CDR3 bases: TGCAGCGCCGCGGAGGGTGGGACAGATACGCAGTATTTT. This gives the protein CSAAEGGTDTQYF.